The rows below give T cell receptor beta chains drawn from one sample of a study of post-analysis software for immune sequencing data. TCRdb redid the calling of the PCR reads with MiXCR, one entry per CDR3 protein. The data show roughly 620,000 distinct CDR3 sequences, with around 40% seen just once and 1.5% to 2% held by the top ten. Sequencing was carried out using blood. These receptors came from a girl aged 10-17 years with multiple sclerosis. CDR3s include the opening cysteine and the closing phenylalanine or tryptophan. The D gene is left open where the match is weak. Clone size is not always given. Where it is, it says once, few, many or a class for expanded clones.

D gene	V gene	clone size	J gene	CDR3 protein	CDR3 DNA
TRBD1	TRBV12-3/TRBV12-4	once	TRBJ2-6	CASTLTGGASGANVLTF	TGTGCCAGCACCTTGACAGGGGGCGCCTCTGGGGCCAACGTCCTGACTTTC
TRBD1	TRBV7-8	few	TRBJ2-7	CASSLVSRDRVLYEQYF	TGTGCCAGCAGCTTAGTTTCCAGGGACAGAGTACTCTACGAGCAGTACTTC
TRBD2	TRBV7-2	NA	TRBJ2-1	CASSPMGTSGRGLNNEQFF	TGTGCCAGCAGCCCGATGGGGACTAGCGGGAGAGGGTTGAACAATGAGCAGTTCTTC
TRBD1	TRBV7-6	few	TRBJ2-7	CASSPRVGQGSYEQYF	TGTGCCAGCAGCCCTAGAGTAGGACAGGGGTCCTACGAGCAGTACTTC
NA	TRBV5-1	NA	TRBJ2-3	CASSLLSATDTQYF	TGCGCCAGCAGCTTGTTGTCCGCCACAGATACGCAGTATTTT
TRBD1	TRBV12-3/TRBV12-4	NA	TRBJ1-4	CASSRIQGSGKLFF	TGTGCCAGCTCTAGGATACAGGGGAGTGGAAAACTGTTTTTT
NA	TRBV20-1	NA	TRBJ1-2	CSARSQKADYGYTF	TGCAGTGCTAGATCTCAGAAGGCGGATTATGGCTACACCTTC
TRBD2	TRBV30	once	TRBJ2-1	CAWNSGGAYNEQFF	TGTGCCTGGAACAGCGGGGGGGCCTACAATGAGCAGTTCTTC
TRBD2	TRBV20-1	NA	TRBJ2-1	CSATSGGASGYNEQFF	TGCAGTGCCACTAGCGGGGGGGCCTCGGGTTACAATGAGCAGTTCTTC
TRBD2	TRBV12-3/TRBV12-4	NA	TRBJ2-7	CTSSFRSGRMYEQYF	TGTACCAGCAGTTTCCGGAGCGGGAGGATGTACGAGCAGTACTTC
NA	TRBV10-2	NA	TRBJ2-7	CASSAGVSYEQYF	TGCGCCAGCAGTGCGGGGGTCTCCTACGAGCAGTACTTC
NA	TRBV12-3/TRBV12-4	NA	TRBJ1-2	CASSFRQVYGYTF	TGTGCCAGCAGTTTCAGACAGGTCTATGGCTACACCTTC
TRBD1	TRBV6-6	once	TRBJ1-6	CASSYPPAGTDNSPLHF	TGTGCCAGCAGTTATCCCCCCGCCGGGACAGACAATTCACCCCTCCACTTT
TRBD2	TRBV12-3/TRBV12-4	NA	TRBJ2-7	CASSFPERGIRPTYEQYF	TGTGCCAGCAGTTTCCCCGAGCGGGGGATACGCCCTACTTACGAGCAGTACTTC
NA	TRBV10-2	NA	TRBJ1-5	CASSEFAGNQPQHF	TGCGCCAGCAGTGAGTTCGCGGGCAATCAGCCCCAGCATTTT
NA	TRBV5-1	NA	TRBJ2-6	CASSQQGSGANVLTF	TGCGCCAGCAGCCAACAGGGTTCTGGGGCCAACGTCCTGACTTTC
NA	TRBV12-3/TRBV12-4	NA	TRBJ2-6	CASSWQGGANVLTF	TGTGCCAGCAGTTGGCAGGGAGGGGCCAACGTCCTGACTTTC
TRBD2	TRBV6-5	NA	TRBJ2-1	CASSSLAGGPTNEQFF	TGTGCCAGCAGTTCCCTAGCGGGAGGGCCAACCAATGAGCAGTTCTTC
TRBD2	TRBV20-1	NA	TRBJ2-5	CSALAGLSYGQYF	TGCAGTGCCCTAGCGGGCCTCTCCTACGGGCAGTACTTC
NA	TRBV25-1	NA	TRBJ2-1	CASSDARNPYNEQFF	TGTGCCAGCAGTGACGCCCGGAACCCCTACAATGAGCAGTTCTTC
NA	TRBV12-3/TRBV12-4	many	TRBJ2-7	CASSLSASYEQYF	TGTGCCAGCAGTCTTTCGGCCTCCTACGAGCAGTACTTC
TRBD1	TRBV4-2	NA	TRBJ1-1	CASSQGDRLNTEAFF	TGTGCCAGCAGCCAGGGGGACAGACTGAACACTGAAGCTTTCTTT
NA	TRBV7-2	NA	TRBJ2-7	CASSMTGSWSSYEQYF	TGTGCCAGCAGCATGACAGGTTCCTGGAGCTCCTACGAGCAGTACTTC
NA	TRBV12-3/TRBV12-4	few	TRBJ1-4	CASSIVTGAPNEKLFF	TGTGCCAGCAGTATCGTAACAGGAGCCCCTAATGAAAAACTGTTTTTT
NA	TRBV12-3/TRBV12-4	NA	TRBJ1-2	CASSLRSNYGYTF	TGTGCCAGCAGCTTAAGGTCTAACTATGGCTACACCTTC
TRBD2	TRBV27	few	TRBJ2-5	CASSYQRGGETQYF	TGTGCCAGCAGTTATCAGCGGGGCGGGGAGACCCAGTACTTC